A single T cell receptor (beta chain) is shown here with its context. V shed 4 bases, J shed 0 bases, and the junction held 11 bases outside the gene matches. The CDR3 totals 17 residues. CDR1 is LNHDA, CDR2 SQIVND, per germline (reference sequence). This entry comes from a study of blood T cell repertoires in COVID-19. Study summary: From T cells, B-cell-depleted T cells, or PBMCs came the material, which was cDNA or gDNA.

The repertoire was sequenced with immunoSEQ multiplex PCR; TCRdb's copy has only in-frame clones and lacks some. The table records 65,000 to 85,000 clones, roughly nine tenths of them present only once. The gene calls are TRBV19 and TRBJ1-1; 7 bases align to TRBD1. Sequenced material: peripheral blood. The sequence was collected from a man aged 45 to 65 with active COVID-19. CDR3 in DNA: TGTGCCAGTAGTACGAGACAGGGTGGAGGCGTGAACACTGAAGCTTTCTTT. It yields the protein CASSTRQGGGVNTEAFF.